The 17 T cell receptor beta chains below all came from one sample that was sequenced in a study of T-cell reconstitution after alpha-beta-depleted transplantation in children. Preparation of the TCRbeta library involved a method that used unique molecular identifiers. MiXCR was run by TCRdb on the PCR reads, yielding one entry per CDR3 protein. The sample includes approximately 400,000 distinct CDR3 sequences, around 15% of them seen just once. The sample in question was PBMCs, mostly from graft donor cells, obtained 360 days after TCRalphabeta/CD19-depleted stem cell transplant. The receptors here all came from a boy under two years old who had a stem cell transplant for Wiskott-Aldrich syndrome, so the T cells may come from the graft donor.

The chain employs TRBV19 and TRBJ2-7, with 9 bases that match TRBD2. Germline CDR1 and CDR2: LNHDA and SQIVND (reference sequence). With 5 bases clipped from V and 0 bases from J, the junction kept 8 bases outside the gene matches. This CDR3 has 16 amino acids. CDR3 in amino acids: CASSRFLAGSSYEQYF. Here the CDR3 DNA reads TGTGCCAGTAGTCGTTTCCTAGCGGGGAGCTCCTACGAGCAGTACTTC.

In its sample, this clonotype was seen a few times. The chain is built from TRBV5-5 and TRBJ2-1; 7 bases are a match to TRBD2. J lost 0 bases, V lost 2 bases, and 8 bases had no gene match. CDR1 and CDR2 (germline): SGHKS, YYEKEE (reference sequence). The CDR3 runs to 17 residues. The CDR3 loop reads CASSLGLAESSYNEQFF. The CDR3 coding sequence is TGTGCCAGCAGCTTAGGCCTAGCGGAGAGCTCCTACAATGAGCAGTTCTTC.

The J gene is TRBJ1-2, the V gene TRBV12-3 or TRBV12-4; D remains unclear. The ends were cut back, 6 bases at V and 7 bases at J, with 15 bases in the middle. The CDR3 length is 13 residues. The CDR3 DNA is TGTGCCAGCAGCCCTAGGCCACGAGCTGGCTACACCTTC. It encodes CASSPRPRAGYTF.

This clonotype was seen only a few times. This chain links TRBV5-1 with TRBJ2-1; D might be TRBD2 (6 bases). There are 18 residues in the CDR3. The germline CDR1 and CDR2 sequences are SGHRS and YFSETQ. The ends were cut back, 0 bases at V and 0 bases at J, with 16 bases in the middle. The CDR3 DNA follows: TGCGCCAGCAGCTTGGGTTTACTAGGCGGGGTCTCCTACAATGAGCAGTTCTTC. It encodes CASSLGLLGGVSYNEQFF.

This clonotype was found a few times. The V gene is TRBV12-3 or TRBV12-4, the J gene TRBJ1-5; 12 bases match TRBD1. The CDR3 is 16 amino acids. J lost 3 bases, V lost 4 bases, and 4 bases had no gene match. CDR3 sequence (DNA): TGTGCCAGCAGTTCGGGACAGGGGGCCCTCAATCAGCCCCAGCATTTT. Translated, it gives CASSSGQGALNQPQHF.

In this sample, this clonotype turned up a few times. CDR3 DNA sequence: TGTGCCACCAGCAGGGTCCTCGGGGGGAGTCAGCCCCAGCATTTT. This gives the protein CATSRVLGGSQPQHF. The rearrangement uses TRBV15 and TRBJ1-5, with TRBD1 as a possible D gene (5 bases). The germline gives CDR1 LNHNV, CDR2 YYDKDF (reference sequence). V was trimmed by 3 bases and J by 6 bases, leaving 15 bases between them. This CDR3 has 15 residues.

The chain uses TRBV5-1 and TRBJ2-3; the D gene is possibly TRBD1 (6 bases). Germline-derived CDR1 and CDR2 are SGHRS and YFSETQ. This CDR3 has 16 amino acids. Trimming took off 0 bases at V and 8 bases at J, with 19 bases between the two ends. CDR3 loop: CASSLGRQALLGTQYF. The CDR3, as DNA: TGCGCCAGCAGCTTGGGCCGACAGGCCCTATTGGGTACGCAGTATTTT. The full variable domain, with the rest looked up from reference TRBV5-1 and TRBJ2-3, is KAGVTQTPRYLIKTRGQQVTLSCSPISGHRSVSWYQQTPGQGLQFLFEYFSETQRNKGNFPGRFSGRQFSNSRSEMNVSTLELGDSALYLCASSLGRQALLGTQYFGPGTRLTVL.

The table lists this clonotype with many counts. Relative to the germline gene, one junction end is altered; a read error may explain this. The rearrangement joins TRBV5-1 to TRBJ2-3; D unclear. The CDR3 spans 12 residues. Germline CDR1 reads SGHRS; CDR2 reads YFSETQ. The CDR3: CASSLKGDTQYF. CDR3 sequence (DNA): TGTGCCAGCAGCTTAAAGGGAGATACGCAGTATTTT.

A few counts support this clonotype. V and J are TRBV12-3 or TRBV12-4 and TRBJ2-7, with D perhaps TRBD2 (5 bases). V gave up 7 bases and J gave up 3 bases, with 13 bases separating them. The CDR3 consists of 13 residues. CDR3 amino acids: CASTIYGSYEQYF. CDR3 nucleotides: TGTGCCAGCACTATTTATGGGAGCTACGAGCAGTACTTC.

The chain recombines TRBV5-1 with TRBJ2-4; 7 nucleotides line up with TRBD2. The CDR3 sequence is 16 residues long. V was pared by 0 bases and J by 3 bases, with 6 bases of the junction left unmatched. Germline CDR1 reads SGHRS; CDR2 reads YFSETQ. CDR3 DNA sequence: TGCGCCAGCAGCTTGGACGGCAGGGAGGGCAAAAACATTCAGTACTTC. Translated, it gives CASSLDGREGKNIQYF.

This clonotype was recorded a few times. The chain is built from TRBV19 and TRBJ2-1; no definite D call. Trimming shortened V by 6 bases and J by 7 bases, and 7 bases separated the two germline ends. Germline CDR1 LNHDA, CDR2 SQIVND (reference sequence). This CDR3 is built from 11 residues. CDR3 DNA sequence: TGTGCCAGTAGCGCAGGAAATGAGCAGTTCTTC. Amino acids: CASSAGNEQFF.

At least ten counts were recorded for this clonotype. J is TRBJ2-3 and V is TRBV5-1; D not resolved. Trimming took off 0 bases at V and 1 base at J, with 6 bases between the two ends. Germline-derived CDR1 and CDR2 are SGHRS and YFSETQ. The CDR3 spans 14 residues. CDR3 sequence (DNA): TGCGCCAGCAGCTTGGATCCGGGCACAGATACGCAGTATTTT. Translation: CASSLDPGTDTQYF.

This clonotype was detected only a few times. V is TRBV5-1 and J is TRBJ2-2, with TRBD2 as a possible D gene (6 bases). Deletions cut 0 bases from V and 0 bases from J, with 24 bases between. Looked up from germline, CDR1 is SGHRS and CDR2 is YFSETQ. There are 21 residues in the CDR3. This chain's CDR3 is CASSLATTGLRSAANTGELFF. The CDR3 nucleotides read TGCGCCAGCAGCTTGGCGACTACGGGACTCAGGTCGGCAGCGAACACCGGGGAGCTGTTTTTT. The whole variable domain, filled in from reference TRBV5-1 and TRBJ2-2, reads KAGVTQTPRYLIKTRGQQVTLSCSPISGHRSVSWYQQTPGQGLQFLFEYFSETQRNKGNFPGRFSGRQFSNSRSEMNVSTLELGDSALYLCASSLATTGLRSAANTGELFFGEGSRLTVL.

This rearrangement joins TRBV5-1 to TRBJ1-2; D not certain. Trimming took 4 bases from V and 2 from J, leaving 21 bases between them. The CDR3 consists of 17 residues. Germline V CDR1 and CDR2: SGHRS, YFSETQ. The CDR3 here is CASSRSLPKELNYGYTF. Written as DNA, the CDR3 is TGCGCCAGCAGCCGTAGCCTACCAAAAGAACTGAACTATGGCTACACCTTC.

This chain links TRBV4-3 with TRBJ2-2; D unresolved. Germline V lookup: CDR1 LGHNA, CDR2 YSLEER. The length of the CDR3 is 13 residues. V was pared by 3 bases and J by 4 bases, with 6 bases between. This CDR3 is CASSQRVTGELFF. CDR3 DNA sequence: TGCGCCAGCAGCCAGAGAGTCACCGGGGAGCTGTTTTTT.

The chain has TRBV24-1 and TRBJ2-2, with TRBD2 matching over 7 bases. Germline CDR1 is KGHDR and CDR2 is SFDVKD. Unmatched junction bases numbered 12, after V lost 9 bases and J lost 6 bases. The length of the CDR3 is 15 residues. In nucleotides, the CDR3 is TGTGCCACCGGAGTTCTGGGGGGGACCCCCGGGGAGCTGTTTTTT. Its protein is CATGVLGGTPGELFF.

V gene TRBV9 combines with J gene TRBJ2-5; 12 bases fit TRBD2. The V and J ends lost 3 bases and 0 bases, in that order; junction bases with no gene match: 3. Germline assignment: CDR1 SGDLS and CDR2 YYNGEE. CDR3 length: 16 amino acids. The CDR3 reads CASSDRTSGNQETQYF. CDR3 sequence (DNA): TGTGCCAGCAGCGATCGGACTAGCGGGAACCAAGAGACCCAGTACTTC.